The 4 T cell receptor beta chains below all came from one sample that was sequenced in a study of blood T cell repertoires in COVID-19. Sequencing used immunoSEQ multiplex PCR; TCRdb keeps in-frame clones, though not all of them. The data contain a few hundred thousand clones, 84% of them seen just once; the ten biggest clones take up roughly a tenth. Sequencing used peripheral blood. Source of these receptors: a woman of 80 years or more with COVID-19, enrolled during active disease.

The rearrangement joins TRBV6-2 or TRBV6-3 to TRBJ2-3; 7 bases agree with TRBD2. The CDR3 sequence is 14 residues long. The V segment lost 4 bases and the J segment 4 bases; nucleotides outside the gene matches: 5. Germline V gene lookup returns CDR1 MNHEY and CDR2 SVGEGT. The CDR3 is CASSSSGAADTQYF. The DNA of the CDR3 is TGTGCCAGCAGTTCCAGCGGGGCAGCAGATACGCAGTATTTT.

CDR3 bases: TGTGCCAGCAGCTTTCAGGGGGCAAGTGAAAAACTGTTTTTT. The encoded protein is CASSFQGASEKLFF. This chain links TRBV11-2 with TRBJ1-4, with 8 positions matching TRBD1. CDR3 length: 14 amino acids. V dropped 3 bases and J dropped 7; count of bases not matched to a gene: 4. Germline assignment: CDR1 SGHAT and CDR2 FQNNGV. Full variable domain (missing parts from reference TRBV11-2 and TRBJ1-4): EAGVAQSPRYKIIEKRQSVAFWCNPISGHATLYWYQQILGQGPKLLIQFQNNGVVDDSQLPKDRFSAERLKGVDSTLKIQPAKLEDSAVYLCASSFQGASEKLFFGSGTQLSVL.

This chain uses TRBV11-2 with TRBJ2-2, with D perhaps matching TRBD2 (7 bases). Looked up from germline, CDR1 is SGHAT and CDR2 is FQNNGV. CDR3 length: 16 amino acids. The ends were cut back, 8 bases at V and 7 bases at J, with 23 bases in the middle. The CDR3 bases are TGTGCCAGCCCGAGAGAGGGGGTAGCGGGCGGCGGGGAGCTGTTTTTT. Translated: CASPREGVAGGGELFF. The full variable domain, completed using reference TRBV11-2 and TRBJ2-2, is EAGVAQSPRYKIIEKRQSVAFWCNPISGHATLYWYQQILGQGPKLLIQFQNNGVVDDSQLPKDRFSAERLKGVDSTLKIQPAKLEDSAVYLCASPREGVAGGGELFFGEGSRLTVL.

The CDR3 loop reads CSASKQPRGTDTQYF. The CDR3 DNA follows: TGCAGTGCTAGTAAACAGCCCAGGGGGACAGATACGCAGTATTTT. J is TRBJ2-3 and V is TRBV20-1; 7 nucleotides agree with TRBD1. The CDR3 is 15 amino acids. The V segment lost 3 bases and the J segment 3 bases; nucleotides outside the gene matches: 9. Germline V gene data show CDR1 as DFQATT and CDR2 as SNEGSKA (reference sequence).